The entry below gives a single T cell receptor (beta chain) sequence along with its context. V shed 2 bases and J shed 0 bases, with 17 bases lying between them. The germline CDR1 and CDR2 sequences are GTSNPN and SVGIG (reference sequence). This CDR3 has 16 amino acids. This entry is derived from a study of CD8 T cells in Susac syndrome. Random hexamers served to reverse transcribe roughly 0.45 to 1 ug RNA. TCRdb itself ran the immunoSEQ multiplex PCR reads through MiXCR, one entry per CDR3 protein. The profile covers approximately 190,000 distinct CDR3 sequences, with nearly 95% appearing a single time and roughly 0.088% taken by the ten largest. CD8+ and CD4+ T cells from blood underwent TCR beta sequencing.

The clonotype comes from a human donor with multiple sclerosis. The specimen was CD4+ T cells from PBMCs. The chain is built from TRBV30 and TRBJ2-7; possible D gene TRBD1, 6 bases. The CDR3 DNA sequence: TGTGCCTGGAGTAGTTATACCGGGACACCCTCCTACGAGCAGTACTTC. Amino acid sequence: CAWSSYTGTPSYEQYF. Supplemented by reference TRBV30 and TRBJ2-7, the full variable domain reads SQTIHQWPATLVQPVGSPLSLECTVEGTSNPNLYWYRQAAGRGLQLLFYSVGIGQISSEVPQNLSASRPQDRQFILSSKKLLLSDSGFYLCAWSSYTGTPSYEQYFGPGTRLTVT.